This TCR beta chain was captured in a study of shared clonotypes between healthy human individuals. Per sorted-subset replicate PCR, input was 150 to 250 ng DNA, representing tens of thousands of T cell genomes. Method: immunoSEQ multiplex PCR; TCRdb's copy keeps in-frame clones and lacks some. The table lists about 2.4 million clones, approximately 94% of them singletons. Germline V lookup: CDR1 LNHNV, CDR2 YYDKDF (reference sequence). V lost 0 bases and J 4 bases, leaving 21 bases between the germline ends. This CDR3 has 18 residues. The chain employs TRBV15 and TRBJ1-2; TRBD1 might be the D (6 bases). This receptor was taken from a man younger than 35 in good health. Some clones in this sample may be carry-over from other donors' samples. Sequencing was done on a sample of naive CD4+ T cells from PBMCs. Stated subset: CD45RA+ positively selected. The CDR3 spells CATSRDQRGNRALYGYTF. The DNA for the CDR3 is TGTGCCACCAGCAGAGATCAAAGGGGGAATAGGGCCCTCTATGGCTACACCTTC.